Described below is a single TCR beta chain sequence and its context. Its specificity is unknown. This sample was taken from a study of post-analysis software for immune sequencing data. The V and J ends lost 1 base and 0 bases respectively, with 7 bases between them. The germline V gene encodes CDR1 SGHRS and CDR2 YFSETQ. The CDR3 spans 14 residues. TCR beta cDNA libraries included unique molecular identifiers. TCRdb re-called the PCR reads through MiXCR, storing one row per CDR3 protein. In the table there are more than 450,000 distinct CDR3 sequences, roughly 46% of which are singletons. General observations from the study: Several TRBV segments, TRBV5-6, TRBV5-1 and TRBV20-1 among them, were found more frequent in patients than controls.

The source of this sequence is a girl between 10 and 17 years old with multiple sclerosis. The sample comprised blood. J is TRBJ1-2 and V is TRBV5-1; D is uncertain. The CDR3 region has the DNA TGCGCCAGCAGCTTGAGCTCTGCTAACTATGGCTACACCTTC. The encoded protein is CASSLSSANYGYTF.